The rows below give T cell receptor beta chains drawn from one sample of a study of identical twins. MiXCR was run by TCRdb on the 5' RACE reads, yielding one entry per CDR3 protein. The sample records roughly 750,000 distinct CDR3 sequences, approximately 21% being singletons. The same specimen was also included in a second study, on T cells expressing NK-cell markers.

Sequencing was carried out using PBMCs. The source is a woman aged 18 to 35 in good health. Each CDR3 is given with its conserved first and last residue. Fields, in order: D gene, J gene, V gene, clone size, CDR3 protein, CDR3 DNA. The D gene is left open where the match is weak. Clone size, where shown, is once, few, many, or a class for clones that have expanded.

TRBD2	TRBJ2-3	TRBV12-3/TRBV12-4	many	CASKLAGTSTDTQYF	TGTGCCAGCAAATTAGCGGGAACTAGCACAGATACGCAGTATTTT
-	TRBJ2-1	TRBV6-5	few	CASSYGIYNEQFF	TGTGCCAGCAGTTACGGCATCTACAATGAGCAGTTCTTC
-	TRBJ2-3	TRBV7-2	few	CASSPGLRADTQYF	TGTGCCAGCAGCCCAGGTCTGAGGGCAGATACGCAGTATTTT
-	TRBJ1-1	TRBV11-1	few	CASSLRVLNTEAFF	TGTGCCAGCAGCCTCAGGGTCTTGAACACTGAAGCTTTCTTT
-	TRBJ1-1	TRBV6-5	-	CASTLAGGMNTEAFF	TGTGCCAGCACTTTAGCAGGCGGCATGAACACTGAAGCTTTCTTT
-	TRBJ1-1	TRBV18	-	CASSPQATPMNTEAFF	TGTGCCAGCTCACCACAGGCGACACCGATGAACACTGAAGCTTTCTTT
TRBD2	TRBJ2-3	TRBV20-1	few	CSARLLAGDASWGDTQYF	TGCAGTGCTAGACTCCTAGCGGGAGATGCCTCTTGGGGAGATACGCAGTATTTT
TRBD2	TRBJ2-3	TRBV7-9	few	CASSFAPGGGDTQYF	TGTGCCAGCAGCTTTGCGCCGGGAGGGGGAGATACGCAGTATTTT
-	TRBJ2-7	TRBV20-1	few	CSARENFSYEQYF	TGCAGTGCTAGAGAAAACTTCTCCTACGAGCAGTACTTC
-	TRBJ1-2	TRBV9	many	CASKSGLAYGYTF	TGTGCCAGCAAATCGGGACTTGCCTATGGCTACACCTTC
-	TRBJ2-1	TRBV7-9	many	CASSLVPGGNEQFF	TGTGCCAGCAGCTTAGTCCCGGGCGGCAATGAGCAGTTCTTC
TRBD2	TRBJ2-1	TRBV12-3/TRBV12-4	few	CASSSLAGGQPRYNEQFF	TGTGCCAGCAGTTCATTAGCGGGAGGGCAGCCGCGGTACAATGAGCAGTTCTTC
-	TRBJ1-5	TRBV5-6	few	CASSLLSRIDQPQHF	TGTGCCAGCAGCTTATTAAGCCGCATTGATCAGCCCCAGCATTTT
-	TRBJ1-1	TRBV6-5	few	CASVGTEAFF	TGTGCCAGCGTCGGAACTGAAGCTTTCTTT
TRBD2	TRBJ2-1	TRBV2	many	CASSGSGTYNEQFF	TGTGCCAGCAGTGGTAGCGGGACCTACAATGAGCAGTTCTTC
-	TRBJ2-7	TRBV6-2/TRBV6-3	-	CASKPSGDYEQYF	TGTGCCAGCAAACCGTCGGGGGATTACGAGCAGTACTTC
TRBD2	TRBJ2-5	TRBV20-1	many	CSAKARGLLETQYF	TGCAGTGCTAAAGCGCGGGGGTTGTTGGAGACCCAGTACTTC
-	TRBJ1-1	TRBV20-1	-	CSAKWTANTEAFF	TGCAGTGCTAAGTGGACGGCGAACACTGAAGCTTTCTTT
TRBD2	TRBJ2-1	TRBV20-1	many	CSARDRLAASYNEQFF	TGCAGTGCTAGAGATCGGCTAGCGGCCTCCTACAATGAGCAGTTCTTC
-	TRBJ2-1	TRBV2	few	CASTRGGSNEQFF	TGTGCCAGCACCCGTGGGGGATCCAATGAGCAGTTCTTC
-	TRBJ1-5	TRBV12-3/TRBV12-4	few	CASSIQGENQPQHF	TGTGCCAGCAGTATACAGGGAGAAAATCAGCCCCAGCATTTT
-	TRBJ2-2	TRBV24-1	-	CATSPGTFGGELFF	TGTGCCACCAGCCCCGGGACCTTCGGAGGGGAGCTGTTTTTT
-	TRBJ1-1	TRBV6-5	few	CASSYEGGRTEAFF	TGTGCCAGCAGTTACGAGGGAGGGAGAACTGAAGCTTTCTTT
TRBD2	TRBJ2-7	TRBV6-5	few	CASSYAGGRPYEQYF	TGTGCCAGCAGTTACGCGGGGGGGCGGCCGTACGAGCAGTACTTC
TRBD1	TRBJ2-7	TRBV6-1	-	CASSEWDRSSYEQYF	TGTGCCAGCAGTGAATGGGACAGGTCCTCCTACGAGCAGTACTTC
TRBD1	TRBJ1-6	TRBV7-2	-	CASSLDRGFSPLHF	TGTGCCAGCAGCTTAGACAGGGGTTTTTCACCCCTCCACTTT
TRBD2	TRBJ2-1	TRBV20-1	-	CSASGWTSVYNEQFF	TGCAGTGCTAGCGGTTGGACTAGCGTTTACAATGAGCAGTTCTTC